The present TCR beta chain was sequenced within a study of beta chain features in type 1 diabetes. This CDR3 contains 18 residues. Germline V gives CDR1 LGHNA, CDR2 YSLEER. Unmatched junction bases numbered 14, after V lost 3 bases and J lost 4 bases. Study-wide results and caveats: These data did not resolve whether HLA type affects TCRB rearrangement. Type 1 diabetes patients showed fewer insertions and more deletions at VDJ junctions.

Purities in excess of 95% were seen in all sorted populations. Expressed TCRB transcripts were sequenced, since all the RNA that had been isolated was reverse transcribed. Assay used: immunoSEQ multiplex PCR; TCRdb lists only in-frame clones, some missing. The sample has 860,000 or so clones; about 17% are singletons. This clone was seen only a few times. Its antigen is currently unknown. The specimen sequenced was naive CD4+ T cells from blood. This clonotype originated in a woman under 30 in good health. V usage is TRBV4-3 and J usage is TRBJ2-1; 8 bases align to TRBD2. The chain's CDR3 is CASSQARRLASGYNEQFF. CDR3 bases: TGCGCCAGCAGCCAGGCCAGACGTCTGGCTAGCGGGTACAATGAGCAGTTCTTC.